The T cell receptor (beta chain) under discussion was sequenced for a study of blood T cell repertoires in COVID-19. Study-level background: The United States, Italy and Spain provided the acute and convalescent COVID-19 samples. Sources were T cells, B-cell-depleted T cells, or PBMCs; the material itself was cDNA or gDNA.

The V gene's germline CDR1 is SNHLY and CDR2 FYNNEI. V lost 2 bases, J lost 0 bases, and 10 bases lay in between. CDR3 length equals 15 residues. Study processing details: Reference gene primer amplification in the assay estimated nucleated cell counts. Profiling relied on immunoSEQ multiplex PCR, and the TCRdb table lists in-frame clones only, not all of them. That table is the source of V, J and clone size, and D and trimming were worked out from the DNA. The data hold approximately 150,000 clones, with roughly nine tenths observed a single time. Enrolment of Seattle patients took place during active infection, and they were followed longitudinally.

The TCR comes from a human donor with COVID-19, enrolled during active disease. The donor label of this sample is uncertain. Specimen: peripheral blood. This rearrangement joins TRBV2 to TRBJ1-1; D ambiguous. CDR3 region: CASSEPGLMNTEAFF. As DNA, the CDR3 is TGTGCCAGCAGTGAACCCGGACTGATGAACACTGAAGCTTTCTTT.